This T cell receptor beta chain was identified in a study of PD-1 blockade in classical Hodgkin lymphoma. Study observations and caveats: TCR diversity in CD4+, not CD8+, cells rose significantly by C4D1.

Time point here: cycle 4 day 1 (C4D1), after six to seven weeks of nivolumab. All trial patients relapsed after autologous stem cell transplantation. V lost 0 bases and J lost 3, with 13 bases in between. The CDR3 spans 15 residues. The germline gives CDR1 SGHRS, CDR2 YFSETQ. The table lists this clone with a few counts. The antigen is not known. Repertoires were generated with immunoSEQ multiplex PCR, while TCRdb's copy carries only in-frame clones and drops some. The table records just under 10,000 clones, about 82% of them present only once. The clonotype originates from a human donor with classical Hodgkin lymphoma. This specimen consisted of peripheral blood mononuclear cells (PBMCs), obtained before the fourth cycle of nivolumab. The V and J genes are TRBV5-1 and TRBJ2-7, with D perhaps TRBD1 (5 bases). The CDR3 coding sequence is TGCGCCAGCAGCTTGGCGCCACAGGACGACTACGAGCAGTACTTC. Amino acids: CASSLAPQDDYEQYF.